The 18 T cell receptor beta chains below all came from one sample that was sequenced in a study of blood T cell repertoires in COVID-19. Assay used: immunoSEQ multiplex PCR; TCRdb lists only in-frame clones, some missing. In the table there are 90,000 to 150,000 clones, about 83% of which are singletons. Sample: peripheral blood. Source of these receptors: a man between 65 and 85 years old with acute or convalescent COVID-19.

Here the CDR3 DNA reads TGTGCCAGCAGTCCGAACGCGGAAGGGGTGAGCACAGATACGCAGTATTTT. This codes for CASSPNAEGVSTDTQYF. J is TRBJ2-3 and V is TRBV6-2 or TRBV6-3; possibly TRBD1 for D (5 bases). CDR3 length equals 17 residues. Per germline, CDR1 MNHEY and CDR2 SVGEGT. Deletions cut 5 bases from V and 0 bases from J, with 18 bases between.

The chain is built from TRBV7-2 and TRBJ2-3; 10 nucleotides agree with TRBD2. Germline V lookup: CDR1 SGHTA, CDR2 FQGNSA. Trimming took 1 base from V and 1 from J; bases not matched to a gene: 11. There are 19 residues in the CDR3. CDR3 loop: CASSLVELAGRVGTDTQYF. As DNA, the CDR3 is TGTGCCAGCAGCTTAGTAGAACTAGCGGGACGGGTCGGCACAGATACGCAGTATTTT.

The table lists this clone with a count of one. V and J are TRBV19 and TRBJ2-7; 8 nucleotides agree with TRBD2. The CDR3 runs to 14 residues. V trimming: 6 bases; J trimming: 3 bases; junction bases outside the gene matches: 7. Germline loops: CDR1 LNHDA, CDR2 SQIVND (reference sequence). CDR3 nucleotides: TGTGCCAGTAGCAGAAGCGGGAGCAGCTACGAGCAGTACTTC. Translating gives CASSRSGSSYEQYF.

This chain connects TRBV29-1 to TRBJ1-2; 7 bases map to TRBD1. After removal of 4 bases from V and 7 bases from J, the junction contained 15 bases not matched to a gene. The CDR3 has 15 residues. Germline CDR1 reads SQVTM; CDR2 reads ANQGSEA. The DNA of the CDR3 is TGCAGCGTTGGGGCGTTGCGACAGGGCTTTTTTGGCTACACCTTC. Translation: CSVGALRQGFFGYTF.

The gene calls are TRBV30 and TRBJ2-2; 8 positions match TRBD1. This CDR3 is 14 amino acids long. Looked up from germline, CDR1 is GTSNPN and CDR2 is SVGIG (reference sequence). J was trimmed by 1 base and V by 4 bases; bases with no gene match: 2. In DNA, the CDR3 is TGTGCCTGGAATGGACAGGGGAACACCGGGGAGCTGTTTTTT. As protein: CAWNGQGNTGELFF.

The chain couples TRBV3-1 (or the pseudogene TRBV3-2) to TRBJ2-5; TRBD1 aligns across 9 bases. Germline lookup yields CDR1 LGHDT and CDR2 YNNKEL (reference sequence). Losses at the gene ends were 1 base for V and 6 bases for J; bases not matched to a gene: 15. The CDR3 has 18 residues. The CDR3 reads CASSQGPQGARIGKTQYF. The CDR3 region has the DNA TGTGCCAGCAGCCAAGGGCCACAGGGGGCGCGAATTGGGAAGACCCAGTACTTC.

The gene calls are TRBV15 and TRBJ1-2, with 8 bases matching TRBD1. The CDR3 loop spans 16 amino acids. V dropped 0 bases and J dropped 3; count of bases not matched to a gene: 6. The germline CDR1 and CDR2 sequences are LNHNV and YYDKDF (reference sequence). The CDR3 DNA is TGTGCCACCAGCAGAGACCTTCTGGACAGGGACTATGGCTACACCTTC. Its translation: CATSRDLLDRDYGYTF.

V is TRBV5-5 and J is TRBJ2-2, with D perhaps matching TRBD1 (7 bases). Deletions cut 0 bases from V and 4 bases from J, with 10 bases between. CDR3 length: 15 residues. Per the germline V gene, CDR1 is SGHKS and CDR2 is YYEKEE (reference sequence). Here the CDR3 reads CASSLAQGGTGELFF. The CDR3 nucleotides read TGTGCCAGCAGCTTGGCCCAGGGGGGCACCGGGGAGCTGTTTTTT.

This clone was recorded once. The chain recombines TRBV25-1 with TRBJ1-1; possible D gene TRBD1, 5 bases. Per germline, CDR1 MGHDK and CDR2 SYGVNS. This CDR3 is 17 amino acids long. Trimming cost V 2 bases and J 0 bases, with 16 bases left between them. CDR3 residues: CASSESRGRGVNTEAFF. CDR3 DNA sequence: TGTGCCAGCAGTGAAAGCCGGGGTCGGGGGGTGAACACTGAAGCTTTCTTT. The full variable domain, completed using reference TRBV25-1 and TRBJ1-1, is EADIYQTPRYLVIGTGKKITLECSQTMGHDKMYWYQQDPGMELHLIHYSYGVNSTEKGDLSSESTVSRIRTEHFPLTLESARPSHTSQYLCASSESRGRGVNTEAFFGQGTRLTVV.

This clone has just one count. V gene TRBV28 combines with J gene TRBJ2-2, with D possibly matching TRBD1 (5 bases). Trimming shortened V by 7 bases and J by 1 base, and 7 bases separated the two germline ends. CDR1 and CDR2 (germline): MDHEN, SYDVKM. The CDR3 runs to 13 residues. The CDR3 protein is CASKQGNTGELFF. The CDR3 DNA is TGTGCCAGCAAGCAGGGGAACACCGGGGAGCTGTTTTTT.

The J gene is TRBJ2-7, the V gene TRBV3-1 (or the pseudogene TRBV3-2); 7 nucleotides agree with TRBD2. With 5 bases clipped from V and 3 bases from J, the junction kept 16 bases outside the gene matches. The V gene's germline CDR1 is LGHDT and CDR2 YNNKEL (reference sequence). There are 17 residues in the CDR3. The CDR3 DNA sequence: TGTGCCAGCAGCAAACGGCCCCTAGCGGAAGGGGTCTACGAGCAGTACTTC. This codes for CASSKRPLAEGVYEQYF.

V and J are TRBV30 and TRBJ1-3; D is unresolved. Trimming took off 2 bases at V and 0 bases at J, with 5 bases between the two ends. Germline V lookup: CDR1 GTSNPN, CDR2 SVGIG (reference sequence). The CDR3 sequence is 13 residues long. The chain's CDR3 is CAWSPDSGNTIYF. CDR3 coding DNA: TGTGCCTGGAGTCCAGACTCTGGAAACACCATATATTTT. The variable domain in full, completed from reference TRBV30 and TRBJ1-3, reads SQTIHQWPATLVQPVGSPLSLECTVEGTSNPNLYWYRQAAGRGLQLLFYSVGIGQISSEVPQNLSASRPQDRQFILSSKKLLLSDSGFYLCAWSPDSGNTIYFGEGSWLTVV.

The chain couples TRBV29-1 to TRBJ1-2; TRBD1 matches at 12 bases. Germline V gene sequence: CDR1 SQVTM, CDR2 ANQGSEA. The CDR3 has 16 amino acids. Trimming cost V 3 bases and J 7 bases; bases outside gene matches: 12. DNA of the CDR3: TGCAGCGTTGATCGGTTTGGGACAGGGGGCGCGGGTGGCTACACCTTC. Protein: CSVDRFGTGGAGGYTF.

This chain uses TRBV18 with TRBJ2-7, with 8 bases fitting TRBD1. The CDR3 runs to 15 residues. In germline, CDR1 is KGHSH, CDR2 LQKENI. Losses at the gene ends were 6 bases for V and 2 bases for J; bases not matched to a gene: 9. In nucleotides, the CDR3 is TGTGCCAGCTCCCCGCCCCAGGGGGCCCCCTACGAGCAGTACTTC. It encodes CASSPPQGAPYEQYF.

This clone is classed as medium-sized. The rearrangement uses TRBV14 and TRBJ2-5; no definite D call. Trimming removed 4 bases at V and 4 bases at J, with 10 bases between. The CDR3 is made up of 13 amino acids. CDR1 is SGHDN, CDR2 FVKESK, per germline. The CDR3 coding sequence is TGTGCCAGCAGCCCCCTAGTGCTAGAGACCCAGTACTTC. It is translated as CASSPLVLETQYF.

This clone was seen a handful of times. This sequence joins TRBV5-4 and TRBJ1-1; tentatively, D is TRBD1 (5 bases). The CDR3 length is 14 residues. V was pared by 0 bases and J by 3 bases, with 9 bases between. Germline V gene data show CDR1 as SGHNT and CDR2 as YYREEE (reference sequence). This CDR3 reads CASSLVRGDTEAFF. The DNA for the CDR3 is TGTGCCAGCAGCTTGGTTAGGGGCGACACTGAAGCTTTCTTT. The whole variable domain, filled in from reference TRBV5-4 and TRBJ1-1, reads ETGVTQSPTHLIKTRGQQVTLRCSSQSGHNTVSWYQQALGQGPQFIFQYYREEENGRGNFPPRFSGLQFPNYSSELNVNALELDDSALYLCASSLVRGDTEAFFGQGTRLTVV.

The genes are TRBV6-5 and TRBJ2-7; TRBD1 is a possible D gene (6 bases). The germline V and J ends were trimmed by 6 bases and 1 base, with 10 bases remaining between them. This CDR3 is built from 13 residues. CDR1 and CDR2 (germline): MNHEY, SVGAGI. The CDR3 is CASRKQGSYEQYF. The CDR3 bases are TGTGCCAGCAGGAAACAGGGTTCCTACGAGCAGTACTTC.

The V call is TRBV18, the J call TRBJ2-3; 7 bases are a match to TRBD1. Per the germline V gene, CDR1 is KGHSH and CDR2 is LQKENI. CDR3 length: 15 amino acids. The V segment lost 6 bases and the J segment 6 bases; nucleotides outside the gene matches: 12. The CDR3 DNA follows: TGTGCCAGCTCCCCGCTCAGGACAGGCGAGGATACGCAGTATTTT. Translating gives CASSPLRTGEDTQYF.